A selection of T cell receptor beta chains follows, all from one sample in a study of shared clonotypes between healthy human individuals. The method was immunoSEQ multiplex PCR; TCRdb's version includes in-frame clones alone and lacks a portion of them. The repertoire includes under 2,000,000 clones, approximately 94% of them detected once, and 1.2% sits in the top ten. Sequenced sample: naive CD8+ T cells sorted from blood. The receptors here all came from a young man in good health. Each CDR3 is given with its conserved first and last residue. The size of a clone is reported for some rows only, either as once, few or many, or as a class for expanded clones.

length	V	size	CDR3
17	TRBV25-1	-	CASSEGLSLRWTGELFF
12	TRBV12-5	-	CASGSTARELFF
17	TRBV7-9	-	CASSNPLAGASTDTQYF
12	TRBV19	-	CASKGVAGELFF
13	TRBV7-6	-	CASSLVLEGEQFF
13	TRBV28	-	CASSNRQSYEQYF
15	TRBV4-3	-	CASSPRQGSTYEQYF
14	TRBV7-2	-	CAIPTSGPTDTQYF
16	TRBV6-4	-	CASSEVSGQGADEQYF
15	TRBV7-3	once	CASSPGAGEINEQFF
13	TRBV19	-	CASGTGIAYEQYF
12	TRBV5-4	-	CASRRGEGPLHF
13	TRBV5-1	-	CASSPGGNQPQHF
14	TRBV6-5	-	CASSALDSNYEQYF
14	TRBV15	once	CATSRDRTEETQYF
15	TRBV11-2	-	CASSFDGTNSYEQYF
15	TRBV6-5	once	CASSYSERAPYGYTF
11	TRBV9	-	CASSAGRVSTF
16	TRBV5-1	-	CASSLVVAGGGKTQYF
12	TRBV11-2	-	CASSLEAGEAFF
16	TRBV11-2	-	CASSIPGGWVGNGYTF
13	TRBV7-9	-	CASSLALDTEAFF
14	TRBV15	-	CATSSSNSPYEQYF
15	TRBV28	once	CASSSAGLATDTQYF
14	TRBV5-6	-	CASSSTGSGNTIYF
12	TRBV4-1	once	CASSPGTGVWYF
15	TRBV11-2	-	CASSSSGYGTYEQYF
15	TRBV28	-	CASSLATGSRNTIYF
15	TRBV4-1	-	CASSRDLREYGEQYF
15	TRBV7-2	-	CASSLPGPVNEKLFF
15	TRBV27	-	CASSFGSGGDEKLFF
15	TRBV6-1	-	CASSDLRGGRDTQYF
14	TRBV7-6	few	CASSPTGTENTIYF
15	TRBV7-9	-	CASSLLGESTDTQYF
14	TRBV4-1	-	CASSQDRAYQPQHF
15	TRBV6-6	-	CASSGEGPRTDTQYF
15	TRBV27	-	CASSFFSGGAGELFF
13	TRBV27	-	CASSPRPFLEQYF
15	TRBV5-1	-	CASSLEQGAAYEQYF
14	TRBV4-1	-	CASSHGGGNTEAFF
16	TRBV27	-	CASSPRLGTEKETQYF
15	TRBV6-6	once	CASRFSTSMLETQYF
15	TRBV7-9	-	CASSFGIGVYYEQYF
15	TRBV7-9	-	CASSGPGGMNTEAFF
13	TRBV30	-	CAWDRGGDGELFF
11	TRBV2	-	CASVGERGQFF
16	TRBV7-9	-	CASSPRVGGSYNEQFF
14	TRBV5-6	-	CASSFTGLLYEQYF
14	TRBV6-1	-	CASSEVGPHNEQFF
13	TRBV6-5	few	CASSTGLYNEQFF
12	TRBV7-9	few	CASSLGDPTQYF
14	TRBV30	-	CAWSPWGSYNEQFF
14	TRBV7-9	-	CASSSHRDSYEQYF
15	TRBV2	-	CASSPVSQGRPEAFF
17	TRBV4-1	-	CASSLKVSASSYNEQFF